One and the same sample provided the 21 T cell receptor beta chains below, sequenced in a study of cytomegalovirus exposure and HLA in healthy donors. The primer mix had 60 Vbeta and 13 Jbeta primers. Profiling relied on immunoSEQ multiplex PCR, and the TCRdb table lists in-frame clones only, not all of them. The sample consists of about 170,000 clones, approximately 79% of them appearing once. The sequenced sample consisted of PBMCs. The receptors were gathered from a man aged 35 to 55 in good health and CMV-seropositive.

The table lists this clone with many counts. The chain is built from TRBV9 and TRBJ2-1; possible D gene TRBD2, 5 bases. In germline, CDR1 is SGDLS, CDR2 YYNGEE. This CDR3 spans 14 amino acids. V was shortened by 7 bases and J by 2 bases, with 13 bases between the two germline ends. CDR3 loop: CASSSRGAYNEQFF. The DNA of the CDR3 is TGTGCCAGCTCCTCCCGGGGTGCCTACAATGAGCAGTTCTTC.

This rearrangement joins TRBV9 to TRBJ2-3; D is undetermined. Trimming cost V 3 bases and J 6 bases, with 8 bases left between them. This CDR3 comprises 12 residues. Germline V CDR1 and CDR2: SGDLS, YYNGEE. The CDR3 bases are TGTGCCAGCAGCGGCCAGAGGGATACGCAGTATTTT. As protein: CASSGQRDTQYF.

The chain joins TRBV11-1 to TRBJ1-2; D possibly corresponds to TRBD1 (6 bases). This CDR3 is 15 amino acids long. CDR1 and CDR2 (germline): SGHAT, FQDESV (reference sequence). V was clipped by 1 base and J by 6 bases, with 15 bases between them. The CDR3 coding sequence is TGTGCCAGCAGCTTAGGCGTCACAGGGTCTAATGGCTACACCTTC. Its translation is CASSLGVTGSNGYTF.

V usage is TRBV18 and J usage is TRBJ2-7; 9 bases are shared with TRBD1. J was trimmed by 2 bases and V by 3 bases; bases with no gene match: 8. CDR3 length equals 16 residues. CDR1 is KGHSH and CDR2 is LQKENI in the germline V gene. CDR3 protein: CASSPLAGQGTYEQYF. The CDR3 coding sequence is TGTGCCAGCTCACCGTTGGCGGGACAGGGAACCTACGAGCAGTACTTC.

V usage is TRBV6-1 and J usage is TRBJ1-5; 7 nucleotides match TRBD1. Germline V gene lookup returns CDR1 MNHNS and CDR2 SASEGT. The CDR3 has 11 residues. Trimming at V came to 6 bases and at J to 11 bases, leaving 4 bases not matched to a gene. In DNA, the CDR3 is TGTGCCAGCAGCAACAGGGGAACCCAGCATTTT. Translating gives CASSNRGTQHF.

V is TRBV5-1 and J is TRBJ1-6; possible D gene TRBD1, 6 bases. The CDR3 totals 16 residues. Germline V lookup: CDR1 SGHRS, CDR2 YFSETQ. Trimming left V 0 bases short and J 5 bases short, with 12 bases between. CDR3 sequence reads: CASSLGRTVNNSPLHF. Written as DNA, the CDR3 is TGCGCCAGCAGCTTGGGGCGGACAGTTAATAATTCACCCCTCCACTTT.

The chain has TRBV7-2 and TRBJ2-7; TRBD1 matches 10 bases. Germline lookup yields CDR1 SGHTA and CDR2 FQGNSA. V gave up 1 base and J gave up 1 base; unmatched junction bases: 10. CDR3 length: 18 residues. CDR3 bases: TGTGCCAGCAGCTTAGACTCCCTCGGACAGGGGGGGTCCTACGAGCAGTACTTC. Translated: CASSLDSLGQGGSYEQYF.

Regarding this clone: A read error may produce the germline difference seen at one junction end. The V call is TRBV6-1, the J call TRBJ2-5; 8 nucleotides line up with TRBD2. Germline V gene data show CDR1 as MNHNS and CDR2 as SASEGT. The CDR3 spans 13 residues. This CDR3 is CASTGIIGRGEDF. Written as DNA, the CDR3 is TGTGCCAGCACTGGGATCATCGGGAGGGGGGAGGACTTC.

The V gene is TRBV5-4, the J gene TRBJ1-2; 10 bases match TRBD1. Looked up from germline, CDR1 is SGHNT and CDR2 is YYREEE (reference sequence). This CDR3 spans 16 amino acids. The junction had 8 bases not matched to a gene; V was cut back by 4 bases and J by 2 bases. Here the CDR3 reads CASSPPGTGANYGYTF. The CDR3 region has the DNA TGTGCCAGCAGCCCCCCCGGGACAGGGGCAAACTATGGCTACACCTTC.

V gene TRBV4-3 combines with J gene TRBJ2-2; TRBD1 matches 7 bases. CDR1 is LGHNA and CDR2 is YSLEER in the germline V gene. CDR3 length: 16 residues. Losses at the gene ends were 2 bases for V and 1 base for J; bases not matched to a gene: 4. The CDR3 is CASSQRTGLNTGELFF. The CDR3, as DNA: TGCGCCAGCAGCCAACGGACAGGATTGAACACCGGGGAGCTGTTTTTT.

The CDR3 DNA sequence: TGCGCCAGCAGCCAAGGCGGATCTAGCACAGATACGCAGTATTTT. This gives the protein CASSQGGSSTDTQYF. The V gene is TRBV4-1, the J gene TRBJ2-3; no reliable D call. Germline CDR1 MGHRA, CDR2 YSYEKL. The CDR3 runs 15 residues. Deletions cut 1 base from V and 0 bases from J, with 8 bases between.

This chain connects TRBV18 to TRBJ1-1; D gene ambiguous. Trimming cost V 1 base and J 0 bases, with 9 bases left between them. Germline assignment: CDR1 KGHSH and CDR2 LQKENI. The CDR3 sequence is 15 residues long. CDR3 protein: CASSPRENMNTEAFF. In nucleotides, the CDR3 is TGTGCCAGCTCACCACGGGAGAACATGAACACTGAAGCTTTCTTT.

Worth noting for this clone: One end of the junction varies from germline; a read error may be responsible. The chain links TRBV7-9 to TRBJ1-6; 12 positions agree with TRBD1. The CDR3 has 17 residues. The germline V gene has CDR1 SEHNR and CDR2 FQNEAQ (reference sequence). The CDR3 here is CSSSLGPGQGANSPLHF. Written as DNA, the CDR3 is TGTTCCAGCAGTCTCGGACCGGGACAGGGGGCAAATTCACCCCTCCACTTT.

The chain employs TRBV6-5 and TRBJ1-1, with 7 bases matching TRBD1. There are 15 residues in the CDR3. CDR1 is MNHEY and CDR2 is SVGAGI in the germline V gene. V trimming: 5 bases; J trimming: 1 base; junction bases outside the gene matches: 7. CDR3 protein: CASSADRVRNTEAFF. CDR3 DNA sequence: TGTGCCAGCAGTGCCGACAGGGTTCGGAACACTGAAGCTTTCTTT.

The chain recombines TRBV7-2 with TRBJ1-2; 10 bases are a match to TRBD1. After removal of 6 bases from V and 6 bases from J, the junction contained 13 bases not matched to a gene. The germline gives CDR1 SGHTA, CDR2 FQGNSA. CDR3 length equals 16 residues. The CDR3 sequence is CASRSPGQGRRDGYTF. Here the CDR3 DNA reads TGTGCCAGCAGGTCGCCGGGACAGGGGCGAAGGGATGGCTACACCTTC.

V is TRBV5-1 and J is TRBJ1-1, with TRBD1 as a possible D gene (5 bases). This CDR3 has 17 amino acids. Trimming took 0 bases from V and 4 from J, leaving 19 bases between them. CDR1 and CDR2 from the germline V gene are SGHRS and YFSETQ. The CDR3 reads CASSLVGLTGGSTEAFF. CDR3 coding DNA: TGCGCCAGCAGCTTGGTGGGGCTCACGGGGGGGTCCACTGAAGCTTTCTTT.

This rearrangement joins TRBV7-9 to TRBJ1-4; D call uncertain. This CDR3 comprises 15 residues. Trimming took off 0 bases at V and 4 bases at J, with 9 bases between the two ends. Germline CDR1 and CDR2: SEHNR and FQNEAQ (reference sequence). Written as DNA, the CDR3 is TGTGCCAGCAGCTTAGCGCCCAGTAATAATGAAAAACTGTTTTTT. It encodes CASSLAPSNNEKLFF. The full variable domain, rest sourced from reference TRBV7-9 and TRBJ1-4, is DTGVSQNPRHKITKRGQNVTFRCDPISEHNRLYWYRQTLGQGPEFLTYFQNEAQLEKSRLLSDRFSAERPKGSFSTLEIQRTEQGDSAMYLCASSLAPSNNEKLFFGSGTQLSVL.

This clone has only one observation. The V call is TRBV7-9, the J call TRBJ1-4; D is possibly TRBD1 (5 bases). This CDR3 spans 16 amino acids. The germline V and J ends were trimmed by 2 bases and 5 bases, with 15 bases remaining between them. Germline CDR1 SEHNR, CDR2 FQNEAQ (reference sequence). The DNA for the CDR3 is TGTGCCAGCAGCTTAAGGAGTGCCGGACAAAATGAAAAACTGTTTTTT. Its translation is CASSLRSAGQNEKLFF.

The CDR3 DNA sequence: TGTGCCAGTAGTACCGGGGTCTATAATTCACCCCTCCACTTT. Translation gives CASSTGVYNSPLHF. The chain employs TRBV19 and TRBJ1-6, with D unclear. In germline, CDR1 is LNHDA, CDR2 SQIVND (reference sequence). Trimming pared 4 bases from V and 3 bases from J, leaving 7 bases between. This CDR3 contains 14 residues.

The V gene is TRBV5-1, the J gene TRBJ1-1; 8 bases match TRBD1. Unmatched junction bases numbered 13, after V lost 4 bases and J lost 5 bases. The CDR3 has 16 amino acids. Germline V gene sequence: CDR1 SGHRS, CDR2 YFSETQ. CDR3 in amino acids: CASSRGQGPKWTEAFF. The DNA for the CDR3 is TGCGCCAGCAGCCGCGGACAGGGCCCTAAGTGGACTGAAGCTTTCTTT.

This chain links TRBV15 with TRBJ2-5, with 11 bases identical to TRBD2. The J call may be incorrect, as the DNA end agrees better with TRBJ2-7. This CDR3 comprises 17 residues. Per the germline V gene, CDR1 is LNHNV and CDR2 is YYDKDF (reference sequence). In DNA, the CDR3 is TGTGCCACCAGCGATGGCACGGGACTAGCGGTTTACTACGAGCAGTACTTC. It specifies CATSDGTGLAVYYEQYF.